This record looks at one T cell receptor beta chain sequence and its context. Per the original methods: For nucleated cells, counts were estimated from reference gene primer amplification. TCRdb keeps only in-frame clones here, not all; method: immunoSEQ multiplex PCR. V, J and clone size derive from that table, while D and trimming were established from the DNA sequence. The top ten hold less than 3.5% of the sample, which has 200,000 to 250,000 clones, around nine tenths seen once. Trimming pared 6 bases from V and 7 bases from J, leaving 12 bases between. CDR1 is MNHEY, CDR2 SMNVEV, per germline (reference sequence). CDR3 length equals 12 residues. The data belong to a study of blood T cell repertoires in COVID-19. Study overall: COVID-19 samples from acute and convalescent phases originated in the United States, Italy and Spain. Sources were T cells, B-cell-depleted T cells, or PBMCs; the material itself was cDNA or gDNA.

This clonotype originated in a woman in her sixties or seventies with acute or convalescent COVID-19. V is TRBV27 and J is TRBJ1-2; maybe TRBD1 (5 bases). Material: peripheral blood. The chain's CDR3 is CASSPRTGGYTF. CDR3 in DNA: TGTGCCAGCAGCCCCCGCACAGGTGGCTACACCTTC.